What follows are 16 T cell receptor beta chains derived from one specimen sequenced in a study of shared clonotypes between healthy human individuals. Data came from immunoSEQ multiplex PCR; TCRdb stores just in-frame clones and leaves some out. Altogether over 2 million clones are present, 92% being singletons, with the ten largest covering around 0.35%. Sequencing input: naive CD4+ T cells from PBMCs. The subset denotes: CD45RA+ positively selected. Receptors were obtained from a man between 18 and 35 years old in good health. Some clones in this sample may be carry-over from other donors' samples.

This clone was counted a single time. The chain has TRBV6-5 and TRBJ2-4, with a possible D match to TRBD1 (5 bases). This CDR3 region has 14 residues. Trimming stripped 2 bases from V and 8 bases from J, with 13 bases between. The V gene's germline CDR1 is MNHEY and CDR2 SVGAGI. The CDR3 DNA is TGTGCCAGCAGTTACCTTCAGGGTAATGACATTCAGTACTTC. Translation gives CASSYLQGNDIQYF.

As for this clone: This may come from a read error, since a much larger clone is one base off. This sample includes further DNA sequences coding for the same CDR3. The chain carries TRBV11-2 and TRBJ1-1, with a tentative D call TRBD1 (5 bases). The V end was cut by 3 bases, the J end by 1 base, with 6 bases between. Germline-derived CDR1 and CDR2 are SGHAT and FQNNGV. The CDR3 covers 13 residues. The CDR3: CASSFDRNTEAFF. The CDR3 DNA reads as TGTGCCAGCAGCTTTGACAGGAACACTGAAGCTTTCTTT.

The rearrangement joins TRBV9 to TRBJ2-1, with 10 nucleotides matching TRBD1. The germline gives CDR1 SGDLS, CDR2 YYNGEE. V shed 2 bases and J 16 bases; nucleotides not matched to a gene: 6. The CDR3 length is 12 residues. The CDR3 region is CASSVGQGVLFF. Written as DNA, the CDR3 is TGTGCCAGCAGCGTCGGACAGGGGGTTCTTTTCTTC.

The chain couples TRBV5-1 to TRBJ2-3, with 11 bases identical to TRBD1. Germline values: CDR1 SGHRS, CDR2 YFSETQ. Trimming removed 3 bases from V and 2 bases from J; junction bases left unmatched: 8. The CDR3 sequence is 17 residues long. This CDR3 reads CASSSQGTGGNTDTQYF. The CDR3 DNA sequence: TGCGCCAGCAGCTCCCAGGGGACAGGGGGAAACACAGATACGCAGTATTTT.

This clone was counted only a few times. The chain uses TRBV7-3 and TRBJ2-2, with 7 bases matching TRBD2. V was clipped by 3 bases and J by 4 bases; unmatched bases: 2. Germline values: CDR1 SGHTA, CDR2 FQGTGA. The CDR3 extends over 14 amino acids. In DNA form, the CDR3 reads TGTGCCAGCAGCTTGCCTAGCGGCACCGGGGAGCTGTTTTTT. Its translation is CASSLPSGTGELFF.

The CDR3 here is CASSHIGLAGGTSYNEQFF. In DNA, the CDR3 is TGTGCCAGCAGTCATATAGGACTAGCGGGAGGTACCTCCTACAATGAGCAGTTCTTC. This sequence joins TRBV27 and TRBJ2-1; TRBD2 agrees at 14 bases. This CDR3 is 19 amino acids long. Germline V CDR1 and CDR2: MNHEY, SMNVEV (reference sequence). The junction had 9 bases not matched to a gene; V was cut back by 5 bases and J by 0 bases.

The chain joins TRBV5-6 to TRBJ2-1; D ambiguous. Deletions cut 4 bases from V and 10 bases from J, with 9 bases between. Germline assignment: CDR1 SGHDT and CDR2 YYEEEE. This CDR3 is built from 11 residues. CDR3 amino acids: CASSANYEQFF. The DNA of the CDR3 is TGTGCCAGCAGCGCCAACTACGAGCAGTTCTTC.

The V call is TRBV15, the J call TRBJ1-1; TRBD1 might be the D (6 bases). Germline CDR1 reads LNHNV; CDR2 reads YYDKDF (reference sequence). The CDR3 is 15 amino acids. Trimming took off 6 bases at V and 6 bases at J, with 20 bases between the two ends. CDR3 bases: TGTGCCACCAGTCCTTATCAGGGGAGGAGAGCTGAAGCTTTCTTT. Translation gives CATSPYQGRRAEAFF. The full variable domain, its missing parts supplied by reference TRBV15 and TRBJ1-1, is DAMVIQNPRYQVTQFGKPVTLSCSQTLNHNVMYWYQQKSSQAPKLLFHYYDKDFNNEADTPDNFQSRRPNTSFCFLDIRSPGLGDTAMYLCATSPYQGRRAEAFFGQGTRLTVV.

The chain is built from TRBV15 and TRBJ2-5, with a weak D call TRBD1 (5 bases). Trimming pared 3 bases from V and 4 bases from J, leaving 12 bases between. The CDR3 is 14 amino acids. Per the germline V gene, CDR1 is LNHNV and CDR2 is YYDKDF (reference sequence). The CDR3 DNA is TGTGCCACCAGCAGGGGGCCGGCCCCAGAGACCCAGTACTTC. Translation gives CATSRGPAPETQYF.

This clone was counted a single time. This chain connects TRBV2 to TRBJ2-2; TRBD2 is a possible D gene (5 bases). Germline V gene data show CDR1 as SNHLY and CDR2 as FYNNEI. This CDR3 comprises 16 residues. V was pared by 6 bases and J by 6 bases, with 20 bases between. CDR3 in DNA: TGTGCCAGCAGGGCCTCAGGAGGAGGAGTCGCCGGGGAGCTGTTTTTT. This translates into CASRASGGGVAGELFF.

The rearrangement joins TRBV11-2 to TRBJ2-5; D perhaps matches TRBD1 (6 bases). The germline CDR1 and CDR2 sequences are SGHAT and FQNNGV. The V end was cut by 5 bases, the J end by 5 bases, with 18 bases between. The CDR3 has 15 amino acids. The CDR3: CASSLRWGPGETQYF. The CDR3 DNA follows: TGTGCCAGCAGCCTGAGGTGGGGGCCCGGCGAGACCCAGTACTTC.

The V call is TRBV5-1, the J call TRBJ2-5; D may correspond to TRBD1 or TRBD2 (5 bases each). Germline V gene lookup returns CDR1 SGHRS and CDR2 YFSETQ. The V end lost 2 bases, the J end lost 0 bases, and 8 bases lay between the germline ends. The CDR3 length is 14 residues. The chain's CDR3 is CASSFGDHQETQYF. As DNA, the CDR3 is TGCGCCAGCAGCTTTGGGGACCACCAAGAGACCCAGTACTTC.

The CDR3 region is CASSLGGQGGSNQPQHF. Here the CDR3 DNA reads TGTGCCAGCAGCTTAGGGGGACAGGGGGGTAGCAATCAGCCCCAGCATTTT. This chain joins TRBV11-2 and TRBJ1-5, with 11 bases identical to TRBD1. Germline V lookup: CDR1 SGHAT, CDR2 FQNNGV. V was clipped by 1 base and J by 0 bases; unmatched bases: 2. The CDR3 loop spans 17 amino acids.

This clone was found a few times. The chain links TRBV27 to TRBJ1-1; maybe TRBD1 (6 bases). V gave up 1 base and J gave up 5 bases, with 14 bases separating them. This CDR3 has 15 amino acids. The germline CDR1 and CDR2 sequences are MNHEY and SMNVEV (reference sequence). The CDR3 DNA follows: TGTGCCAGCAGTTTATTCCCAGGGGCCCGGACTGAAGCTTTCTTT. Translated: CASSLFPGARTEAFF.

This sequence joins TRBV6-1 and TRBJ2-3; perhaps TRBD2 as D (6 bases). Germline CDR1 reads MNHNS; CDR2 reads SASEGT. The V and J ends lost 6 bases and 4 bases respectively, with 11 bases between them. This CDR3 is built from 13 residues. The CDR3 nucleotides read TGTGCCAGCAGACTAGCAGTTCCAGATACGCAGTATTTT. This gives the protein CASRLAVPDTQYF.

The chain combines TRBV5-3 with TRBJ1-3; D ambiguous. TRBV5-3 is noted as an ORF with a role that remains uncertain. The CDR3 length is 16 residues. The V end lost 4 bases, the J end lost 4 bases, and 18 bases lay between the germline ends. DNA of the CDR3: TGTGCCAGAAGCACACGACCGAGTCGCAGGGGAAACACCATATATTTT. This sequence encodes CARSTRPSRRGNTIYF.